The clone carrying this T cell receptor beta chain was recorded at least ten times. TCRdb recomputed calls from the RT-PCR reads with MiXCR, one row per CDR3 protein. Found here are about 4,200 distinct CDR3 sequences, around 34% of them singletons; the top ten hold around 5%. The CDR3 length is 14 residues. Trimming cost V 2 bases and J 6 bases, with 16 bases left between them. Germline loops: CDR1 DFQATT, CDR2 SNEGSKA (reference sequence). This TCR was sampled from a female donor with primary Sjogren's syndrome. Sequenced material: memory CD4+ T cells from salivary gland. This chain links TRBV20-1 with TRBJ1-2; a possible D gene is TRBD1 (5 bases). The CDR3 spells CSARISRGGDGYTF. The CDR3 nucleotides read TGCAGTGCTAGAATCAGTCGCGGGGGGGATGGCTACACCTTC.